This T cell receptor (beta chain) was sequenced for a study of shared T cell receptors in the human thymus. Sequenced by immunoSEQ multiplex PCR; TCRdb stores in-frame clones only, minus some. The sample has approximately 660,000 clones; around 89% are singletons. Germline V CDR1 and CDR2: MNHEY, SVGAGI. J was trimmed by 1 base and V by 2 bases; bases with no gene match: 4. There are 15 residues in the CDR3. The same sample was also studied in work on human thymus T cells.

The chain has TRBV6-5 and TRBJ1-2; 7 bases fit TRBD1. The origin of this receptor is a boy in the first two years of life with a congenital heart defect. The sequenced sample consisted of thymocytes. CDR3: CASSYPSGGNYGYTF. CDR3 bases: TGTGCCAGCAGTTACCCATCAGGGGGTAACTATGGCTACACCTTC.